These T cell receptor beta chains were read from a single sample in a study of cytomegalovirus exposure and HLA in healthy donors. TCRdb keeps only in-frame clones here, not all; method: immunoSEQ multiplex PCR. The sample carries about 140,000 clones, 73% recorded once. Sequenced input: PBMCs. These receptors all come from a human donor in good health. CDR3s include the opening cysteine and the closing phenylalanine or tryptophan. The D gene is left open where the match is weak. Rows may omit the clone size; those that give it use once, few, many or a size class.

D: -; V: TRBV5-4; size: -; J: TRBJ2-5; CDR3: CASSRGQVETQYF; DNA: TGTGCCAGCAGCCGTGGCCAGGTGGAGACCCAGTACTTC
D: TRBD1; V: TRBV28; size: once; J: TRBJ2-3; CDR3: CASSRGQGITDTQYF; DNA: TGTGCCAGCAGTCGCGGACAGGGGATCACAGATACGCAGTATTTT
D: -; V: TRBV29-1; size: -; J: TRBJ1-2; CDR3: CSVRTGTNYGYTF; DNA: TGCAGCGTGCGAACAGGGACTAACTATGGCTACACCTTC
D: -; V: TRBV29-1; size: -; J: TRBJ1-1; CDR3: CSAEGPGDTEAFF; DNA: TGCAGCGCTGAGGGACCAGGGGACACTGAAGCTTTCTTT
D: -; V: TRBV7-9; size: -; J: TRBJ1-5; CDR3: CASRLRPQHF; DNA: TGTGCCAGCAGGTTACGGCCCCAGCATTTT
D: -; V: TRBV14; size: -; J: TRBJ1-2; CDR3: CASSQDRSYGYTF; DNA: TGTGCCAGCAGCCAAGACCGTAGCTATGGCTACACCTTC
D: -; V: TRBV7-6; size: -; J: TRBJ1-2; CDR3: CANQTGHHGYTF; DNA: TGTGCCAACCAAACAGGACATCATGGCTACACCTTC
D: TRBD2; V: TRBV9; size: -; J: TRBJ2-7; CDR3: CASSKTSGPYEQYF; DNA: TGTGCCAGCAGCAAGACTAGCGGGCCCTACGAGCAGTACTTC
D: -; V: TRBV21-1; size: -; J: TRBJ2-1; CDR3: CASSTDRAHNEQFF; DNA: TGTGCCAGCAGCACCGACAGGGCCCACAATGAGCAGTTCTTC
D: TRBD2; V: TRBV28; size: -; J: TRBJ2-3; CDR3: CASSISLAGTTSTDTQYF; DNA: TGTGCCAGCAGTATTTCTCTAGCGGGGACAACTAGCACAGATACGCAGTATTTT
D: -; V: TRBV7-2; size: -; J: TRBJ1-1; CDR3: CASSLFPGVNTEAFF; DNA: TGTGCCAGCAGCTTATTCCCAGGGGTGAACACTGAAGCTTTCTTT
D: -; V: TRBV5-4; size: -; J: TRBJ2-3; CDR3: CASRTGGTDTQYF; DNA: TGTGCCAGCAGAACGGGAGGCACAGATACGCAGTATTTT
D: TRBD1; V: TRBV13; size: once; J: TRBJ1-4; CDR3: CASSSTGSEKLFF; DNA: TGTGCCAGCAGCTCGACAGGGAGCGAAAAACTGTTTTTT
D: -; V: TRBV11-2; size: -; J: TRBJ2-7; CDR3: CASSLSGTYEQYF; DNA: TGTGCCAGCAGTCTTAGCGGTACCTACGAGCAGTACTTC
D: -; V: TRBV5-1; size: -; J: TRBJ1-2; CDR3: CASSTGGDPGGYTF; DNA: TGCGCCAGCAGCACCGGCGGGGATCCGGGCGGCTACACCTTC
D: -; V: TRBV18; size: -; J: TRBJ2-5; CDR3: CASSPIRELGAQETQYF; DNA: TGTGCCAGCTCACCAATCCGGGAACTCGGTGCCCAAGAGACCCAGTACTTC
D: -; V: TRBV27; size: -; J: TRBJ2-1; CDR3: CASSLQTSFNEQFF; DNA: TGTGCCAGCAGTTTACAGACTAGTTTTAATGAGCAGTTCTTC
D: -; V: TRBV28; size: -; J: TRBJ2-7; CDR3: CASSPFSRRAVYEQYF; DNA: TGTGCCAGCAGCCCCTTCTCGCGGCGGGCGGTCTACGAGCAGTACTTC
D: TRBD1; V: TRBV28; size: -; J: TRBJ1-4; CDR3: CASSLRGLANEKLFF; DNA: TGTGCCAGCAGTCTTAGGGGGCTAGCTAATGAAAAACTGTTTTTT
D: -; V: TRBV7-9; size: -; J: TRBJ1-1; CDR3: CASSPSGGNTEAFF; DNA: TGTGCCAGCAGCCCTAGCGGGGGGAACACTGAAGCTTTCTTT
D: TRBD2; V: TRBV11-2; size: -; J: TRBJ2-3; CDR3: CASSSSGLAADTQYF; DNA: TGTGCCAGCAGCTCTTCCGGACTAGCAGCGGATACGCAGTATTTT
D: TRBD2; V: TRBV2; size: once; J: TRBJ2-7; CDR3: CASQSGDSYEQYF; DNA: TGTGCCAGCCAAAGCGGGGACTCCTACGAGCAGTACTTC
D: -; V: TRBV11-3; size: few; J: TRBJ1-1; CDR3: CASSFSGVNTEAFF; DNA: TGTGCCAGCAGCTTTTCCGGGGTGAACACTGAAGCTTTCTTT
D: -; V: TRBV10-3; size: -; J: TRBJ2-3; CDR3: CAIRPRDSGGQYF; DNA: TGTGCCATCAGGCCTAGAGATAGTGGAGGGCAGTATTTT
D: -; V: TRBV6-1; size: -; J: TRBJ2-1; CDR3: CASSEASSYNEQFF; DNA: TGTGCCAGCAGTGAAGCCAGCTCCTACAATGAGCAGTTCTTC
D: -; V: TRBV28; size: few; J: TRBJ1-1; CDR3: CASTTGNTEAFF; DNA: TGTGCCAGCACTACTGGGAACACTGAAGCTTTCTTT
D: TRBD1; V: TRBV6-1; size: -; J: TRBJ1-4; CDR3: CASIRGQVNEKLFF; DNA: TGTGCCAGCATTAGGGGACAGGTTAATGAAAAACTGTTTTTT
D: TRBD1; V: TRBV29-1; size: few; J: TRBJ1-2; CDR3: CSVAGTGKYYGYTF; DNA: TGCAGCGTTGCCGGGACAGGGAAGTACTATGGCTACACCTTC
D: -; V: TRBV5-4; size: -; J: TRBJ1-1; CDR3: CASSLGGLNTEAFF; DNA: TGTGCCAGCAGCTTGGGAGGCTTGAACACTGAAGCTTTCTTT
D: TRBD1; V: TRBV7-7; size: -; J: TRBJ1-2; CDR3: CASSLETPGQKNYGYTF; DNA: TGTGCTAGCAGCTTAGAAACGCCGGGACAGAAAAATTATGGCTACACCTTC
D: -; V: TRBV5-1; size: once; J: TRBJ1-1; CDR3: CASSLVRGTRGAFF; DNA: TGCGCCAGCAGCTTGGTCAGGGGAACGCGTGGAGCTTTCTTT
D: -; V: TRBV27; size: -; J: TRBJ2-7; CDR3: CASSREGAFYEQYF; DNA: TGTGCCAGCAGCCGGGAGGGGGCGTTCTACGAGCAGTACTTC
D: TRBD1; V: TRBV5-6; size: few; J: TRBJ1-1; CDR3: CASSVGTAKAFF; DNA: TGTGCCAGCAGCGTAGGGACAGCCAAAGCTTTCTTT
D: TRBD2; V: TRBV6-5; size: -; J: TRBJ2-5; CDR3: CASSYSNSGRGETQYF; DNA: TGTGCCAGCAGTTACTCGAATAGCGGGAGGGGAGAGACCCAGTACTTC
D: TRBD1; V: TRBV6-5; size: few; J: TRBJ1-2; CDR3: CASSYSPTGLNYGYTF; DNA: TGTGCCAGCAGTTACTCACCGACAGGGCTTAACTATGGCTACACCTTC
D: -; V: TRBV19; size: -; J: TRBJ1-1; CDR3: CASSIEDLSEGKAFF; DNA: TGTGCCAGTAGTATCGAGGACTTATCGGAGGGAAAAGCTTTCTTT
D: -; V: TRBV7-9; size: few; J: TRBJ1-2; CDR3: CASSQYGYTF; DNA: TGTGCCAGCAGCCAGTATGGCTACACCTTC
D: TRBD1; V: TRBV6-4; size: few; J: TRBJ2-7; CDR3: CASSEDGRGQYEQYF; DNA: TGTGCCAGCAGTGAGGACGGCAGGGGGCAGTACGAGCAGTACTTC
D: -; V: TRBV19; size: once; J: TRBJ1-1; CDR3: CASRGQMNTEAFF; DNA: TGTGCCAGTCGCGGGCAGATGAACACTGAAGCTTTCTTT
D: TRBD2; V: TRBV9; size: -; J: TRBJ2-5; CDR3: CASSPRGLAGRETQYF; DNA: TGTGCCAGCAGCCCCCGGGGACTAGCGGGACGGGAGACCCAGTACTTC
D: -; V: TRBV9; size: -; J: TRBJ2-3; CDR3: CASSVGRVTDTQYF; DNA: TGTGCCAGCAGCGTAGGCAGGGTCACAGATACGCAGTATTTT
D: -; V: TRBV5-5; size: -; J: TRBJ2-7; CDR3: CASSLTSHEQYF; DNA: TGTGCCAGCAGCTTGACATCCCACGAGCAGTACTTC
D: TRBD1; V: TRBV6-5; size: -; J: TRBJ1-5; CDR3: CASSLGQGVSSPQHF; DNA: TGTGCCAGCAGCTTAGGACAGGGCGTCAGTTCGCCCCAGCATTTT
D: TRBD2; V: TRBV7-2; size: few; J: TRBJ2-7; CDR3: CASSLSSGGNEQYF; DNA: TGTGCCAGCAGCTTGTCTAGCGGGGGGAACGAGCAGTACTTC
D: TRBD2; V: TRBV4-1; size: -; J: TRBJ2-2; CDR3: CASSPSGANTGELFF; DNA: TGCGCCAGCAGCCCTAGCGGGGCGAACACCGGGGAGCTGTTTTTT
D: TRBD1; V: TRBV7-9; size: -; J: TRBJ2-7; CDR3: CASSLTGNYEQYF; DNA: TGTGCCAGCAGCTTGACAGGGAACTACGAGCAGTACTTC
D: TRBD2; V: TRBV9; size: few; J: TRBJ2-1; CDR3: CASSAGLAGRDEQFF; DNA: TGTGCCAGCAGCGCGGGACTAGCGGGGAGGGATGAGCAGTTCTTC
D: TRBD2; V: TRBV11-2; size: -; J: TRBJ2-7; CDR3: CASSLARLSGSHEQYF; DNA: TGTGCCAGCAGCTTAGCCCGTCTCAGCGGGAGCCACGAGCAGTACTTC
D: TRBD2; V: TRBV7-9; size: -; J: TRBJ2-2; CDR3: CALPVASGRVDTGELFF; DNA: TGTGCCTTACCGGTGGCTAGCGGGAGGGTTGACACCGGGGAGCTGTTTTTT